The 32 T cell receptor beta chains below were found in one sample sequenced in a study of blood T cell repertoires in COVID-19. This table comes from immunoSEQ multiplex PCR, and its TCRdb copy is limited to in-frame clones, with some not included. The sample gives around 180,000 clones, around three quarters of which show up once; 15% to 20% is in the top ten. Sequencing was performed on peripheral blood. The receptors here all came from a man aged 55 to 69 with active or convalescent COVID-19.

The rearrangement uses TRBV28 and TRBJ2-2; possibly TRBD1 for D (5 bases). Trimming pared 7 bases from V and 6 bases from J, leaving 15 bases between. There are 14 residues in the CDR3. Germline V gene data show CDR1 as MDHEN and CDR2 as SYDVKM. CDR3 DNA sequence: TGTGCCAGCAAGAGACCAGGGTCTCCCGGGGAGCTGTTTTTT. Translating gives CASKRPGSPGELFF.

This sequence joins TRBV11-2 and TRBJ2-2; 7 nucleotides align to TRBD2. The CDR3 sequence is 14 residues long. The V segment lost 5 bases and the J segment 7 bases; nucleotides outside the gene matches: 7. Germline V gene lookup returns CDR1 SGHAT and CDR2 FQNNGV. This CDR3 reads CASSLAGASGELFF. In DNA, the CDR3 is TGTGCCAGCAGCCTCGCGGGAGCCAGCGGGGAGCTGTTTTTT.

The V gene is TRBV7-8, the J gene TRBJ1-6; D remains unclear. The CDR3 is 13 residues long. The germline V gene encodes CDR1 SGHVS and CDR2 FQNEAQ. V lost 7 bases and J 6 bases, leaving 10 bases between the germline ends. The CDR3 spells CASTPGGNSPLHF. The CDR3 DNA reads TGTGCCAGCACCCCCGGAGGTAATTCACCCCTCCACTTT.

The rearrangement links TRBV19 to TRBJ2-2; D might be TRBD1 (6 bases). V was clipped by 7 bases and J by 2 bases, with 14 bases between them. The CDR3 contains 15 residues. Looked up from germline, CDR1 is LNHDA and CDR2 is SQIVND (reference sequence). As DNA, the CDR3 is TGTGCCAGTACCCCGGGACACCAAAACACCGGGGAGCTGTTTTTT. Translation: CASTPGHQNTGELFF.

In its sample, this clone was seen many times. The chain combines TRBV7-3 with TRBJ2-1; possibly TRBD2 for D (6 bases). Trimming removed 0 bases from V and 15 bases from J, with 21 bases in between. The CDR3 runs 15 residues. Germline-derived CDR1 and CDR2 are SGHTA and FQGTGA. CDR3 sequence: CASSLTSRQEGDRFF. The CDR3 DNA sequence: TGTGCCAGCAGCTTAACGAGCAGGCAGGAGGGAGACCGGTTCTTC.

The rearrangement uses TRBV4-1 and TRBJ2-7; 7 nucleotides agree with TRBD1. The germline V gene encodes CDR1 MGHRA and CDR2 YSYEKL. V lost 1 base, J lost 0 bases, and 3 bases stayed unmatched. The CDR3 has 15 residues. CDR3: CASSQVTGRSYEQYF. The CDR3 DNA reads TGCGCCAGCAGCCAAGTGACAGGGCGCTCCTACGAGCAGTACTTC.

The chain links TRBV25-1 to TRBJ2-3; maybe TRBD2 (5 bases). The germline V gene has CDR1 MGHDK and CDR2 SYGVNS. V was shortened by 3 bases and J by 2 bases, with 6 bases between the two germline ends. The CDR3 runs to 13 residues. In nucleotides, the CDR3 is TGTGCCAGCAGTGAGGGAGTCACAGATACGCAGTATTTT. Its translation is CASSEGVTDTQYF.

The rearrangement joins TRBV25-1 to TRBJ1-4; 7 bases match TRBD1. The trim removed 4 bases at V and 4 bases at J, leaving 6 bases unmatched. CDR1 is MGHDK and CDR2 is SYGVNS in the germline V gene. The CDR3 is 15 amino acids. CDR3 bases: TGTGCCAGCAGTGCCGTACGACAGGGTAATGAAAAACTGTTTTTT. It yields the protein CASSAVRQGNEKLFF.

The rearrangement uses TRBV7-3 and TRBJ2-5; TRBD1 aligns across 8 bases. The CDR3 is 15 residues long. The germline CDR1 and CDR2 sequences are SGHTA and FQGTGA. J gave up 2 bases and V 5 bases, and 7 bases lay outside the gene matches. The chain's CDR3 is CASSSIQGGQETQYF. In nucleotides, the CDR3 is TGTGCCAGCAGCAGCATACAGGGGGGTCAAGAGACCCAGTACTTC.

The chain joins TRBV19 to TRBJ2-2; D not certain. The germline V gene encodes CDR1 LNHDA and CDR2 SQIVND (reference sequence). V lost 6 bases, J lost 2 bases, and 13 bases lay in between. CDR3 length: 15 amino acids. The CDR3 protein is CASRPGSHNTGELFF. The DNA of the CDR3 is TGTGCCAGTAGGCCGGGTAGCCACAACACCGGGGAGCTGTTTTTT.

The chain employs TRBV7-2 and TRBJ1-2; the D is unclear. Germline assignment: CDR1 SGHTA and CDR2 FQGNSA. The CDR3 runs 14 residues. Trimming removed 5 bases at V and 2 bases at J, with 12 bases between. As DNA, the CDR3 is TGTGCCAGCAGCACCCGGACTGTGAACTATGGCTACACCTTC. Residues: CASSTRTVNYGYTF.

V and J are TRBV28 and TRBJ2-2; 8 nucleotides match TRBD1. The CDR3 loop spans 15 amino acids. The germline V gene has CDR1 MDHEN and CDR2 SYDVKM. V was pared by 3 bases and J by 6 bases, with 6 bases of the junction left unmatched. The CDR3 bases are TGTGCCAGCAGTTTTTCAGGGGGCGAATCCGGGGAGCTGTTTTTT. Translating gives CASSFSGGESGELFF.

V gene TRBV11-2 combines with J gene TRBJ1-5; D remains ambiguous. V lost 1 base and J lost 0, with 7 bases in between. The germline gives CDR1 SGHAT, CDR2 FQNNGV. The CDR3 is 15 residues long. The DNA of the CDR3 is TGTGCCAGCAGCTTAGGGCAGAATAGCAATCAGCCCCAGCATTTT. This translates into CASSLGQNSNQPQHF. The full variable domain, in which reference TRBV11-2 and TRBJ1-5 provide the parts outside the CDR3, is EAGVAQSPRYKIIEKRQSVAFWCNPISGHATLYWYQQILGQGPKLLIQFQNNGVVDDSQLPKDRFSAERLKGVDSTLKIQPAKLEDSAVYLCASSLGQNSNQPQHFGDGTRLSIL.

This clone was recorded only once. V is TRBV5-4 and J is TRBJ2-1; 10 nucleotides line up with TRBD2. Unmatched junction bases numbered 1, after V lost 5 bases and J lost 5 bases. Germline CDR1 is SGHNT and CDR2 is YYREEE (reference sequence). The CDR3 has 13 amino acids. The CDR3 loop is CASRGLADNEQFF. The CDR3 bases are TGTGCCAGCAGAGGACTAGCGGACAATGAGCAGTTCTTC.

The chain employs TRBV4-1 and TRBJ2-7; D not resolved. The CDR3 extends over 14 amino acids. Trimming left V 1 base short and J 3 bases short, with 10 bases between. Per germline, CDR1 MGHRA and CDR2 YSYEKL. CDR3 nucleotide sequence: TGCGCCAGCAGCCAAGTGATGGCAGTCTACGAGCAGTACTTC. Residues: CASSQVMAVYEQYF.

The chain has TRBV2 and TRBJ2-7, with 9 bases matching TRBD2. The V gene's germline CDR1 is SNHLY and CDR2 FYNNEI. This CDR3 contains 15 residues. The junction had 3 bases not matched to a gene; V was cut back by 1 base and J by 2 bases. The CDR3 nucleotides are TGTGCCAGCAGTGAAGGACTAGCGGTTACCTACGAGCAGTACTTC. Amino acids: CASSEGLAVTYEQYF.

V is TRBV28 and J is TRBJ2-5, with D uncertain. The germline V gene has CDR1 MDHEN and CDR2 SYDVKM. The V end lost 5 bases, the J end lost 5 bases, and 12 bases lay between the germline ends. There are 13 residues in the CDR3. The CDR3: CASSQPGVETQYF. The CDR3 DNA follows: TGTGCCAGCAGTCAACCCGGAGTCGAGACCCAGTACTTC.

This clone was detected ten times or more. The CDR3 sequence: CASRRTGGQETQYF. The CDR3 DNA sequence: TGTGCCAGCAGAAGGACAGGGGGCCAGGAGACCCAGTACTTC. The chain recombines TRBV7-9 with TRBJ2-5; 11 nucleotides line up with TRBD1. The CDR3 is 14 amino acids. J was trimmed by 5 bases and V by 6 bases; bases with no gene match: 5. Germline CDR1 is SEHNR and CDR2 is FQNEAQ (reference sequence).

The chain is built from TRBV18 and TRBJ2-7; TRBD1 aligns across 8 bases. Per the germline V gene, CDR1 is KGHSH and CDR2 is LQKENI. This CDR3 contains 15 residues. Losses at the gene ends were 3 bases for V and 4 bases for J; bases not matched to a gene: 8. CDR3 DNA sequence: TGTGCCAGCTCACCCCGGACAGGGTCAGAGTACGAGCAGTACTTC. This encodes CASSPRTGSEYEQYF.

This CDR3 reads CASSPLGGGGQPQHF. In DNA, the CDR3 is TGTGCCAGCAGCCCGCTCGGAGGGGGGGGTCAGCCCCAGCATTTT. The chain joins TRBV3-1 (or the pseudogene TRBV3-2) to TRBJ1-5, with D perhaps TRBD1 (6 bases). V shed 4 bases and J shed 6 bases, with 16 bases lying between them. CDR3 length: 15 residues. The germline V gene has CDR1 LGHDT and CDR2 YNNKEL (reference sequence).

J is TRBJ1-3 and V is TRBV10-3; a possible D gene is TRBD1 (5 bases). Germline V lookup: CDR1 ENHRY, CDR2 SYGVKD. CDR3 length: 13 residues. V shed 7 bases and J shed 0 bases, with 7 bases lying between them. The chain's CDR3 is CAIMGGSGNTIYF. The CDR3, as DNA: TGTGCCATCATGGGGGGCTCTGGAAACACCATATATTTT.

The rearrangement joins TRBV5-1 to TRBJ2-1; 15 nucleotides line up with TRBD2. There are 15 residues in the CDR3. Germline CDR1 and CDR2: SGHRS and YFSETQ. V shed 4 bases, J shed 9 bases, and the junction held 5 bases outside the gene matches. CDR3 amino acids: CASSQGLAGGLEQFF. In nucleotides, the CDR3 is TGCGCCAGCAGCCAGGGACTAGCGGGAGGTCTTGAGCAGTTCTTC.

The chain combines TRBV2 with TRBJ2-5; tentatively, D is TRBD2 (5 bases). V lost 3 bases, J lost 3 bases, and 17 bases lay in between. The V gene's germline CDR1 is SNHLY and CDR2 FYNNEI. The CDR3 sequence is 16 residues long. The CDR3 DNA follows: TGTGCCAGCAGTGATGTCTTCGGGAAGCCCGAAGAGACCCAGTACTTC. The encoded protein is CASSDVFGKPEETQYF.

The chain employs TRBV5-6 and TRBJ2-7, with TRBD2 matching 9 bases. The CDR3 has 14 amino acids. Germline CDR1 and CDR2: SGHDT and YYEEEE. J gave up 9 bases and V 5 bases, and 12 bases lay outside the gene matches. CDR3 nucleotides: TGTGCCAGCAGATCTAGCGGGGATGAATTGGGGCAGTACTTC. This encodes CASRSSGDELGQYF. The whole variable domain, remainder taken from reference TRBV5-6 and TRBJ2-7, is DAGVTQSPTHLIKTRGQQVTLRCSPKSGHDTVSWYQQALGQGPQFIFQYYEEEERQRGNFPDRFSGHQFPNYSSELNVNALLLGDSALYLCASRSSGDELGQYFGPGTRLTVT.

This clone occurred a few times. The genes are TRBV5-6 and TRBJ1-2, with D possibly being TRBD1 (5 bases). The CDR3 is 13 amino acids. V was clipped by 4 bases and J by 8 bases, with 15 bases between them. The germline gives CDR1 SGHDT, CDR2 YYEEEE. CDR3 protein: CASSRGWDGGYTF. For the CDR3, the DNA is TGTGCCAGCAGCCGGGGGTGGGATGGCGGCTACACCTTC. The variable domain in full, with the rest retrieved from reference TRBV5-6 and TRBJ1-2, is DAGVTQSPTHLIKTRGQQVTLRCSPKSGHDTVSWYQQALGQGPQFIFQYYEEEERQRGNFPDRFSGHQFPNYSSELNVNALLLGDSALYLCASSRGWDGGYTFGSGTRLTVV.

As to this clone: Other DNA sequences of this sample code for an identical CDR3. V gene TRBV18 combines with J gene TRBJ1-2; 10 bases line up with TRBD1. This CDR3 is built from 13 residues. Trimming cost V 3 bases and J 5 bases; bases outside gene matches: 0. CDR1 and CDR2 (germline): KGHSH, LQKENI. CDR3 bases: TGTGCCAGCTCACCGGGACAGGGGTATGGCTACACCTTC. Translating it yields CASSPGQGYGYTF. The whole variable domain, filled in from reference TRBV18 and TRBJ1-2, reads NAGVMQNPRHLVRRRGQEARLRCSPMKGHSHVYWYRQLPEEGLKFMVYLQKENIIDESGMPKERFSAEFPKEGPSILRIQQVVRGDSAAYFCASSPGQGYGYTFGSGTRLTVV.

The chain uses TRBV7-2 and TRBJ2-2; 11 nucleotides match TRBD2. CDR1 is SGHTA, CDR2 FQGNSA, per germline. The CDR3 is 16 amino acids. J gave up 9 bases and V 6 bases, and 12 bases lay outside the gene matches. The CDR3, as DNA: TGTGCCAGCAGACTTGGACTAGCGGGCTCCGGAAGGGAGCTGTTTTTT. It translates to CASRLGLAGSGRELFF.

The chain combines TRBV19 with TRBJ1-1, with a possible D match to TRBD1 (5 bases). With 3 bases removed from V and 8 bases from J, the gap between germline ends came to 13 bases. This CDR3 is 13 amino acids long. Germline V gene data show CDR1 as LNHDA and CDR2 as SQIVND (reference sequence). CDR3 residues: CASSISWGHEAFF. CDR3 nucleotide sequence: TGTGCCAGTAGTATTTCATGGGGCCACGAAGCTTTCTTT. Looking up the rest from reference TRBV19 and TRBJ1-1 gives the full variable domain: DGGITQSPKYLFRKEGQNVTLSCEQNLNHDAMYWYRQDPGQGLRLIYYSQIVNDFQKGDIAEGYSVSREKKESFPLTVTSAQKNPTAFYLCASSISWGHEAFFGQGTRLTVV.

The V call is TRBV18, the J call TRBJ1-4; a weak D match, TRBD1 (5 bases). Trimming took off 0 bases at V and 7 bases at J, with 12 bases between the two ends. Germline V gene lookup returns CDR1 KGHSH and CDR2 LQKENI. The CDR3 sequence is 15 residues long. The CDR3 region is CASSPPSGPGEKLFF. CDR3 coding DNA: TGTGCCAGCTCACCACCGTCAGGGCCGGGTGAAAAACTGTTTTTT. The whole variable domain, filled in from reference TRBV18 and TRBJ1-4, reads NAGVMQNPRHLVRRRGQEARLRCSPMKGHSHVYWYRQLPEEGLKFMVYLQKENIIDESGMPKERFSAEFPKEGPSILRIQQVVRGDSAAYFCASSPPSGPGEKLFFGSGTQLSVL.

V gene TRBV7-3 combines with J gene TRBJ1-1; 8 nucleotides line up with TRBD1. The CDR3 totals 14 residues. The germline V gene encodes CDR1 SGHTA and CDR2 FQGTGA. The junction had 7 bases not matched to a gene; V was cut back by 5 bases and J by 5 bases. CDR3 in amino acids: CASSADRVGTEAFF. CDR3 in DNA: TGTGCCAGCAGCGCGGACAGGGTTGGAACTGAAGCTTTCTTT.

The J gene is TRBJ1-1, the V gene TRBV28; D unresolved. Germline lookup yields CDR1 MDHEN and CDR2 SYDVKM. V lost 6 bases and J lost 0, with 5 bases in between. The CDR3 has 12 residues. The CDR3 region has the DNA TGTGCCAGCAGGGGCATGAACACTGAAGCTTTCTTT. Translating gives CASRGMNTEAFF.

The chain uses TRBV5-4 and TRBJ1-4, with D perhaps matching TRBD1 (6 bases). CDR3 length: 14 residues. Germline V gene lookup returns CDR1 SGHNT and CDR2 YYREEE (reference sequence). Trimming took 0 bases from V and 8 from J, leaving 11 bases between them. CDR3 region: CASSLGGGREKLFF. CDR3 DNA sequence: TGTGCCAGCAGCTTGGGAGGGGGTAGGGAAAAACTGTTTTTT.